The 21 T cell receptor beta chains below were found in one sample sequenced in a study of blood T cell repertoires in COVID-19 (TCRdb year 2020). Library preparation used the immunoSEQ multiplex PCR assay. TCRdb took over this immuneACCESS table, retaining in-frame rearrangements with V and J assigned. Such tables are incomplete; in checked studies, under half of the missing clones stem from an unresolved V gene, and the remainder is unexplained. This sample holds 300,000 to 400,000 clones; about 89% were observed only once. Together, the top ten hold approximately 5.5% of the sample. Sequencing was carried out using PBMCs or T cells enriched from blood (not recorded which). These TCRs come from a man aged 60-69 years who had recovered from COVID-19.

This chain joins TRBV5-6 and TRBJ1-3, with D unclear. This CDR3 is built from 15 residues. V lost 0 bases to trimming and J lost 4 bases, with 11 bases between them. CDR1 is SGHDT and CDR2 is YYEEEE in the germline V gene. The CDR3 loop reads CASSLVRHRGNTIYF. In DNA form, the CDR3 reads TGTGCCAGCAGCTTGGTCAGACACAGAGGAAACACCATATATTTT.

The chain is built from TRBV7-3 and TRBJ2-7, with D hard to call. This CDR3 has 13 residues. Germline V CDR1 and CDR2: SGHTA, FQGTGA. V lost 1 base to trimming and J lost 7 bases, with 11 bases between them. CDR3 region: CASSLSPGMEQYF. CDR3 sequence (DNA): TGTGCCAGCAGCTTAAGTCCAGGCATGGAGCAGTACTTC.

The CDR3 protein is CAWTPDRGKGATNEKLFF. The CDR3 nucleotides read TGTGCCTGGACCCCGGACAGGGGGAAAGGAGCAACTAATGAAAAACTGTTTTTT. V and J are TRBV30 and TRBJ1-4, with TRBD1 matching 10 bases. With 4 bases clipped from V and 0 bases from J, the junction kept 11 bases outside the gene matches. CDR1 and CDR2 (germline): GTSNPN, SVGIG (reference sequence). This CDR3 has 18 residues.

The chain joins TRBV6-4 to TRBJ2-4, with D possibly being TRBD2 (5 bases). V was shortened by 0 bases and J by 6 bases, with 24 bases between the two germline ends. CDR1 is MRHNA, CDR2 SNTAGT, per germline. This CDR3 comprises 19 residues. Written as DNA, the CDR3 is TGTGCCAGCAGTGACTCGACCGTAAAGGCAGCCCGTCGGGGAAACATTCAGTACTTC. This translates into CASSDSTVKAARRGNIQYF.

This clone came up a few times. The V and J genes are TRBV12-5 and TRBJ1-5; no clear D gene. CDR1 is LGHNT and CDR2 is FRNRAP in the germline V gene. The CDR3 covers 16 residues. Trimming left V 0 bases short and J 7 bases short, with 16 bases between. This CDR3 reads CASGLVVEGGRQPQHF. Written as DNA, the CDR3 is TGTGCTAGTGGTTTGGTAGTCGAGGGAGGGCGACAGCCCCAGCATTTT.

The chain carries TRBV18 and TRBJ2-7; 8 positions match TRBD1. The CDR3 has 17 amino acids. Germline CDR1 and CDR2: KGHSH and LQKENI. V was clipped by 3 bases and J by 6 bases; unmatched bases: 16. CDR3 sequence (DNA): TGTGCCAGCTCACCGCGTAACCCGGGGACAGGCGCCCTCGAGCAGTACTTC. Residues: CASSPRNPGTGALEQYF.

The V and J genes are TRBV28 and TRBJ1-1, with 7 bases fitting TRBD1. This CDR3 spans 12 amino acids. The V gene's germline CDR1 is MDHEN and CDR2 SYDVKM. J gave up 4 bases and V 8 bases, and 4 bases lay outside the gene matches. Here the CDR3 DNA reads TGTGCCAGCGAGACAGGGAGCACTGAAGCTTTCTTT. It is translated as CASETGSTEAFF.

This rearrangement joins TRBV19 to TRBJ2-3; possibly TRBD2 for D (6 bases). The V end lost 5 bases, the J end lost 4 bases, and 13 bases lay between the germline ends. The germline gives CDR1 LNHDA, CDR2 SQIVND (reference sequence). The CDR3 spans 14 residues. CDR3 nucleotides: TGTGCCAGTAGTGGGAGGTCGGGCTCAGATACGCAGTATTTT. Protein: CASSGRSGSDTQYF.

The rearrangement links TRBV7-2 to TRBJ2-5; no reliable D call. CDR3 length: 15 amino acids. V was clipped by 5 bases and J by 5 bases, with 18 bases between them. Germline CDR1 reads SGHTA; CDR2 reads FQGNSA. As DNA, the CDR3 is TGTGCCAGCAGCCCCCGGTCCGGTTCTTATGAGACCCAGTACTTC. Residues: CASSPRSGSYETQYF.

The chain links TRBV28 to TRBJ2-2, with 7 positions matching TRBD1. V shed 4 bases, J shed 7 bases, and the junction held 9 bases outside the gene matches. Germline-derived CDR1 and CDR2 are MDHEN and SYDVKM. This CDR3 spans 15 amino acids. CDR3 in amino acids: CASSSPDRAGGELFF. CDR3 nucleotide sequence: TGTGCCAGCAGTTCCCCCGACAGGGCGGGCGGGGAGCTGTTTTTT.

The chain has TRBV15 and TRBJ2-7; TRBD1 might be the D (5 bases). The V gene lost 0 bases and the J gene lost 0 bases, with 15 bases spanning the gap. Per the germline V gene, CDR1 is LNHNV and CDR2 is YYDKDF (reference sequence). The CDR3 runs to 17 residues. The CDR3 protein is CATSRDSSTGSSYEQYF. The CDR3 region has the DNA TGTGCCACCAGCAGAGATTCCTCCACAGGTAGCTCCTACGAGCAGTACTTC.

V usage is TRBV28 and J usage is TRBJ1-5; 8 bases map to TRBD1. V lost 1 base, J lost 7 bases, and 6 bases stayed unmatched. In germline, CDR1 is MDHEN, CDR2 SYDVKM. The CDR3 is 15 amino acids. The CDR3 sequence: CASSLYDRGGQPQHF. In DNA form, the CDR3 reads TGTGCCAGCAGTTTATACGACAGGGGAGGCCAGCCCCAGCATTTT.

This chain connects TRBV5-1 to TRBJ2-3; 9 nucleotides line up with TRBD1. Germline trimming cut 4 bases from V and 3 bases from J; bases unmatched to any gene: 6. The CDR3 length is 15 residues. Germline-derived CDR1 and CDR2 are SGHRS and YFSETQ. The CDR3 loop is CASSLGQGGTDTQYF. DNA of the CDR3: TGCGCCAGCAGCCTGGGACAGGGAGGAACAGATACGCAGTATTTT.

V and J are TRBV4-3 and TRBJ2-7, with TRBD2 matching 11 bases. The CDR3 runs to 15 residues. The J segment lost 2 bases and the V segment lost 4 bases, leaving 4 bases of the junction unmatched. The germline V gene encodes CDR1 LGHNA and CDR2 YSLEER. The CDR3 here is CASSLGLAGPYEQYF. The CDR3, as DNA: TGCGCCAGCAGCCTCGGACTAGCGGGTCCCTACGAGCAGTACTTC.

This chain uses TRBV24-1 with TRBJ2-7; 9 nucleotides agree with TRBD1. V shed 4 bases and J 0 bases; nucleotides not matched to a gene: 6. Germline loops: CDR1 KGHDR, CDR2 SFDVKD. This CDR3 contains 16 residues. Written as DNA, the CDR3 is TGTGCCACCAGTGAGCAACAGGGGGCAAGCTCCTACGAGCAGTACTTC. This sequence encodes CATSEQQGASSYEQYF.

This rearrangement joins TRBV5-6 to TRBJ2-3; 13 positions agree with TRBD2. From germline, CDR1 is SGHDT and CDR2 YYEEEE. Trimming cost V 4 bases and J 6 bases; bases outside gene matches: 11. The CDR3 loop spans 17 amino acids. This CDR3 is CASSPGPLAGGGDTQYF. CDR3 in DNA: TGTGCCAGCAGCCCGGGCCCACTAGCGGGAGGGGGCGATACGCAGTATTTT.

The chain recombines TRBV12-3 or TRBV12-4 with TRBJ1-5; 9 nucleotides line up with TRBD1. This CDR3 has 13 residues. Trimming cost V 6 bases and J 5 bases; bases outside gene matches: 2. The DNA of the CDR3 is TGTGCCAGCAGCCGGGACAGGGATCAGCCCCAGCATTTT. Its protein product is CASSRDRDQPQHF.

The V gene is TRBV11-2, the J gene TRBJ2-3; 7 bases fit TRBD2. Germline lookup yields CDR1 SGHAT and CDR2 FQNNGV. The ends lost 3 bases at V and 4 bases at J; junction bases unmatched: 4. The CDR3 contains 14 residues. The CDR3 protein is CASSFTGGADTQYF. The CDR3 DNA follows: TGTGCCAGCAGCTTCACGGGAGGCGCAGATACGCAGTATTTT.

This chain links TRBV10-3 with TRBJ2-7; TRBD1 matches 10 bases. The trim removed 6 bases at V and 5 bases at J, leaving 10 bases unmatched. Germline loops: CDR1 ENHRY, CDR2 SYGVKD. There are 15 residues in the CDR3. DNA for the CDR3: TGTGCCATCAGACAGGACAGGGGGTCTAGCCACGAGCAGTACTTC. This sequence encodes CAIRQDRGSSHEQYF.

The CDR3 here is CASSTNPTGMGYTF. Written as DNA, the CDR3 is TGCGCCAGCAGCACGAACCCGACAGGGATGGGCTACACCTTC. V gene TRBV5-1 combines with J gene TRBJ1-2; 7 positions agree with TRBD1. Germline V gives CDR1 SGHRS, CDR2 YFSETQ. The CDR3 runs 14 residues. V shed 4 bases, J shed 8 bases, and the junction held 11 bases outside the gene matches.

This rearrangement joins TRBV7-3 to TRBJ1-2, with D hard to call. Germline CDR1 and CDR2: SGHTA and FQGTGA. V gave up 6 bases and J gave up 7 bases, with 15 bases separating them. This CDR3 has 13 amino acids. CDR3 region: CASSPRRSAGYTF. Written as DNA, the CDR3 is TGTGCCAGCAGTCCCCGCCGGAGTGCTGGCTACACCTTC.